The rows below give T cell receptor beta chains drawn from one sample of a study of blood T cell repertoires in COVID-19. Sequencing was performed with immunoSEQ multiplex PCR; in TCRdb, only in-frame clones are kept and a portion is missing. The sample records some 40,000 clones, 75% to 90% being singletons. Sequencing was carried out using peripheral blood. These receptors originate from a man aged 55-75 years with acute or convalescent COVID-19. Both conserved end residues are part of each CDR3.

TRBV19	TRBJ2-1	CASSILGTSGKREQFF
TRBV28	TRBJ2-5	CASRQGGGETQYF
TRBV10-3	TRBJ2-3	CASKGPDTGTDTQYF
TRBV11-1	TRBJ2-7	CASSRLAVYEQYF
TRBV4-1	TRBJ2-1	CASSRLAGGFNNEQFF
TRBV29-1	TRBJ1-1	CSGHRGQATEAFF
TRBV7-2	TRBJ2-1	CASSPEGGWNEQFF
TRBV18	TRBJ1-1	CASSPSGGTEAFF
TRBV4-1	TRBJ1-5	CASSQDEQGRNQPQHF
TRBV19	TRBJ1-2	CASSINQNYGYTF
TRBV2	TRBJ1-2	CASSEYGGGYTF
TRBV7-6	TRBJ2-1	CASNRLRDSLRVPYNEQFF
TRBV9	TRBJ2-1	CASSVTGLSGQGSNEQFF
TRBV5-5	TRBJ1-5	CASSLVGRDGQPQHF
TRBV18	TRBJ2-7	CASSPYPTTYEQYF
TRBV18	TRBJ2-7	CASSPRGGSKPLHGTTYEQYF
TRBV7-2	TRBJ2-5	CASSLGRVEETQYF
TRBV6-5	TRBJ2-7	CASSYTPGDEQYF
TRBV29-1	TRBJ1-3	CSVEGQAGAQGNTIYF
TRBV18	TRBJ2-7	CASSIAGSYEQYF
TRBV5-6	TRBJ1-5	CASSLRQGVNQPQHF
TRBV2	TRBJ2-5	CASRGLAGTQYF
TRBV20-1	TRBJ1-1	CSAWSTEAFF
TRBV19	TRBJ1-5	CASSSRGQGGPQHF
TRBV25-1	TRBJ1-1	CASSGKTGGLNTEAFF
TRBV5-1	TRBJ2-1	CASSLILARDSYNEQFF